This T cell receptor (beta chain) was captured by sequencing in a study of technical replicates of blood from a handful of donors. Losses at the gene ends were 2 bases for V and 0 bases for J; bases not matched to a gene: 10. The germline V gene encodes CDR1 LGHNA and CDR2 YSLEER. The length of the CDR3 is 20 residues. Only in-frame clones appear in the TCRdb table, and some are missing; sequencing was by immunoSEQ multiplex PCR. The sample has about 56,000 clones; about 94% are singletons. The sample comprised PBMCs. The receptor was isolated from a human donor in good health. Some clones in this sample may be carry-over from other donors' samples. The genes are TRBV4-3 and TRBJ2-6; the match to TRBD1 covers 10 bases. CDR3 nucleotides: TGCGCCAGCAGCCAATCAATTCCGACAGGGGGCTTCTCTGGGGCCAACGTCCTGACTTTC. Its translation: CASSQSIPTGGFSGANVLTF.